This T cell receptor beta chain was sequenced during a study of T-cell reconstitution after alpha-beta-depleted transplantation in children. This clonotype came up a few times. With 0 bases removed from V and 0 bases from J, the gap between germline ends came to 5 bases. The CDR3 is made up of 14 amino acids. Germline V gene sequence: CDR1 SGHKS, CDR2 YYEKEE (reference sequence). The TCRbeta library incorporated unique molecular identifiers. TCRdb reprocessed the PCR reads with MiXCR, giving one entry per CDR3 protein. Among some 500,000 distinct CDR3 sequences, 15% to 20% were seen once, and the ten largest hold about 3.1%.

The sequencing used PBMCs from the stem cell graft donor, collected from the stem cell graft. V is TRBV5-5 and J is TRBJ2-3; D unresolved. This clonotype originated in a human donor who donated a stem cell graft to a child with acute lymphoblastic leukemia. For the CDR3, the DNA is TGTGCCAGCAGCTTGGTGAGCAGCACAGATACGCAGTATTTT. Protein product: CASSLVSSTDTQYF. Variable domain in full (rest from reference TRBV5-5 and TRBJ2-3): DAGVTQSPTHLIKTRGQQVTLRCSPISGHKSVSWYQQVLGQGPQFIFQYYEKEERGRGNFPDRFSARQFPNYSSELNVNALLLGDSALYLCASSLVSSTDTQYFGPGTRLTVL.